This entry lists 21 T cell receptor beta chains sequenced from one sample in a study of shared clonotypes between healthy human individuals. The table came from immunoSEQ multiplex PCR; TCRdb's copy has only in-frame clones and leaves some out. The repertoire holds 2 million to 3 million clones, with over 85% as singletons. Sequencing used naive CD4+ T cells from PBMCs. Regarding subset: CD45RA+ positively selected. The source is a man aged 18 to 35 in good health. Some clones in this sample may be carry-over from other donors' samples.

The J gene is TRBJ2-5, the V gene TRBV7-3; the D gene is possibly TRBD2 (6 bases). The J call may be wrong; the DNA end is better matched by TRBJ2-7. Germline V gene data show CDR1 as SGHTA and CDR2 as FQGTGA. CDR3 length: 15 amino acids. The CDR3 loop is CASSRESGRVYEQYF. The CDR3 DNA reads TGTGCCAGCAGCCGCGAGAGCGGGCGCGTCTACGAGCAGTACTTC.

The CDR3, as DNA: TGTGCCAGCAGCGTAGTCTGGGTTGGTGAGACCCAGTACTTC. Translating gives CASSVVWVGETQYF. The chain joins TRBV9 to TRBJ2-5, with unresolved D. Trimming took off 0 bases at V and 5 bases at J, with 11 bases between the two ends. Looked up from germline, CDR1 is SGDLS and CDR2 is YYNGEE. CDR3 size: 14 residues.

The rearrangement uses TRBV7-2 and TRBJ2-1; tentative D call: TRBD2 (6 bases). Trimming removed 5 bases at V and 8 bases at J, with 19 bases between. The CDR3 is 15 residues long. CDR1 is SGHTA and CDR2 is FQGNSA in the germline V gene. The CDR3 is CASSAQVVGGDEQFF. CDR3 bases: TGTGCCAGCAGCGCCCAGGTGGTTGGAGGGGATGAGCAGTTCTTC.

This chain uses TRBV14 with TRBJ1-1; a possible D gene is TRBD1 (5 bases). V dropped 1 base and J dropped 10 bases, with 13 bases sitting between them. The CDR3 has 13 residues. Germline V CDR1 and CDR2: SGHDN, FVKESK. CDR3 residues: CASSQVGRVPAFF. CDR3 DNA sequence: TGTGCCAGCAGCCAAGTGGGCAGGGTGCCAGCTTTCTTT.

The chain links TRBV4-2 to TRBJ2-3; 7 positions agree with TRBD2. With 0 bases clipped from V and 4 bases from J, the junction kept 7 bases outside the gene matches. This CDR3 region has 16 residues. Per the germline V gene, CDR1 is LGHNA and CDR2 is YNFKEQ. CDR3 nucleotides: TGTGCCAGCAGCCAAGAGGGAGGGATAGCGTCAGATACGCAGTATTTT. It translates to CASSQEGGIASDTQYF.

The CDR3 protein is CAWRKQGVAETQYF. The CDR3 region has the DNA TGTGCCTGGAGAAAACAGGGGGTGGCTGAGACCCAGTACTTC. The V gene is TRBV30, the J gene TRBJ2-5; TRBD1 agrees at 8 bases. The CDR3 extends over 14 amino acids. Germline assignment: CDR1 GTSNPN and CDR2 SVGIG (reference sequence). The ends lost 3 bases at V and 5 bases at J; junction bases unmatched: 8.

This sequence joins TRBV27 and TRBJ2-7; the match to TRBD2 covers 7 bases. Trimming removed 6 bases from V and 4 bases from J; junction bases left unmatched: 12. The V gene's germline CDR1 is MNHEY and CDR2 SMNVEV (reference sequence). CDR3 size: 15 residues. This CDR3 reads CASSDTPREGYEQYF. The CDR3 DNA follows: TGTGCCAGCAGCGATACCCCCAGGGAGGGTTACGAGCAGTACTTC.

The V call is TRBV2, the J call TRBJ2-7; 13 bases are shared with TRBD2. The CDR3 spans 17 residues. Trimming removed 0 bases from V and 3 bases from J; junction bases left unmatched: 5. CDR1 and CDR2 (germline): SNHLY, FYNNEI. The CDR3 region has the DNA TGTGCCAGCAGTGAAGCCCCCGGACTAGCGGGAGTCTACGAGCAGTACTTC. Its translation is CASSEAPGLAGVYEQYF.

This sequence joins TRBV7-8 and TRBJ2-1; a weak D match, TRBD2 (6 bases). Per germline, CDR1 SGHVS and CDR2 FQNEAQ. Trimming removed 1 base from V and 11 bases from J, with 15 bases in between. This CDR3 has 14 residues. The CDR3 DNA is TGTGCCAGCAGCTTAGGGGGCGGGGCTCCTCAGCAGTTCTTC. This gives the protein CASSLGGGAPQQFF.

The rearrangement uses TRBV27 and TRBJ1-4; 10 bases match TRBD1. Germline V gene data show CDR1 as MNHEY and CDR2 as SMNVEV (reference sequence). Trimming cost V 2 bases and J 0 bases; bases outside gene matches: 12. This CDR3 is built from 20 residues. The CDR3, as DNA: TGTGCCAGCAGTTTAAGGCCCATAGGACAGGGGGAAGCAACTAATGAAAAACTGTTTTTT. Protein: CASSLRPIGQGEATNEKLFF.

The gene calls are TRBV11-2 and TRBJ2-2; 8 nucleotides align to TRBD2. The CDR3 sequence is 18 residues long. V was clipped by 0 bases and J by 7 bases; unmatched bases: 13. The germline V gene encodes CDR1 SGHAT and CDR2 FQNNGV. The CDR3 bases are TGTGCCAGCAGCTTAGATCACAGTATCGGGAGGGCGAGCGGGGAGCTGTTTTTT. It is translated as CASSLDHSIGRASGELFF.

V is TRBV28 and J is TRBJ2-5, with no clear D. Trimming shortened V by 5 bases and J by 4 bases, and 17 bases separated the two germline ends. Germline values: CDR1 MDHEN, CDR2 SYDVKM. This CDR3 spans 15 amino acids. CDR3 residues: CASSAPGPWTETQYF. CDR3 DNA sequence: TGTGCCAGCAGTGCTCCGGGCCCTTGGACAGAGACCCAGTACTTC.

J is TRBJ2-6 and V is TRBV9; D is uncertain. This CDR3 has 16 amino acids. The V end was cut by 4 bases, the J end by 0 bases, with 11 bases between. Germline V lookup: CDR1 SGDLS, CDR2 YYNGEE. CDR3: CASSSRRTSGANVLTF. CDR3 sequence (DNA): TGTGCCAGCAGCTCGCGACGTACCTCTGGGGCCAACGTCCTGACTTTC.

V usage is TRBV9 and J usage is TRBJ2-7; D may correspond to TRBD1 or TRBD2 (6 bases each). Trimming cost V 0 bases and J 5 bases, with 15 bases left between them. Germline loops: CDR1 SGDLS, CDR2 YYNGEE. The CDR3 contains 15 residues. The CDR3 nucleotides read TGTGCCAGCAGCGTAGAACCGGGGGCAAAAGACGAGCAGTACTTC. It encodes CASSVEPGAKDEQYF. The full variable domain, rest sourced from reference TRBV9 and TRBJ2-7, is DSGVTQTPKHLITATGQRVTLRCSPRSGDLSVYWYQQSLDQGLQFLIQYYNGEERAKGNILERFSAQQFPDLHSELNLSSLELGDSALYFCASSVEPGAKDEQYFGPGTRLTVT.

The chain uses TRBV11-2 and TRBJ2-6, with no clear D. Per the germline V gene, CDR1 is SGHAT and CDR2 is FQNNGV. There are 13 residues in the CDR3. V was pared by 5 bases and J by 5 bases, with 7 bases between. The DNA of the CDR3 is TGTGCCAGCAGCACTCCTTGGGCCAACGTCCTGACTTTC. It specifies CASSTPWANVLTF.

The chain is built from TRBV11-2 and TRBJ1-2; D remains ambiguous. This CDR3 has 15 amino acids. V dropped 5 bases and J dropped 5 bases, with 18 bases sitting between them. Germline V gene data show CDR1 as SGHAT and CDR2 as FQNNGV. The DNA of the CDR3 is TGTGCCAGCAGCCCTGGGATCTTTGCCCGATATGGCTACACCTTC. Its translation: CASSPGIFARYGYTF. The entire variable domain, with the rest obtained from reference TRBV11-2 and TRBJ1-2, is as follows: EAGVAQSPRYKIIEKRQSVAFWCNPISGHATLYWYQQILGQGPKLLIQFQNNGVVDDSQLPKDRFSAERLKGVDSTLKIQPAKLEDSAVYLCASSPGIFARYGYTFGSGTRLTVV.

This sequence joins TRBV11-3 and TRBJ2-7, with D tentatively TRBD1 or TRBD2 (6 bases each). Trimming removed 5 bases at V and 2 bases at J, with 16 bases between. Per germline, CDR1 SGHNT and CDR2 YENEEA. The CDR3 totals 15 residues. For the CDR3, the DNA is TGTGCCAGCAGCGCCGGGGGCGCGGCGACCTACGAGCAGTACTTC. It codes for CASSAGGAATYEQYF.

The CDR3 protein is CASREEPLAYNEQFF. The CDR3 nucleotides read TGTGCCAGCAGAGAGGAGCCGCTAGCCTACAATGAGCAGTTCTTC. The J gene is TRBJ2-1, the V gene TRBV6-6, with unresolved D. V was cut by 6 bases and J by 2 bases, with 14 bases left in between. The CDR3 has 15 amino acids. CDR1 and CDR2 from the germline V gene are MNHNY and SVGAGI (reference sequence).

The chain recombines TRBV28 with TRBJ2-1; D is tentatively TRBD1 or TRBD2 (6 bases each). The CDR3 sequence is 14 residues long. The V gene lost 7 bases and the J gene lost 6 bases, with 16 bases spanning the gap. CDR1 and CDR2 from the germline V gene are MDHEN and SYDVKM. CDR3 nucleotides: TGTGCCAGCAAAATCGGAGGGGGAAGCAATGAGCAGTTCTTC. This sequence encodes CASKIGGGSNEQFF. Full variable domain (remainder filled in from reference TRBV28 and TRBJ2-1): DVKVTQSSRYLVKRTGEKVFLECVQDMDHENMFWYRQDPGLGLRLIYFSYDVKMKEKGDIPEGYSVSREKKERFSLILESASTNQTSMYLCASKIGGGSNEQFFGPGTRLTVL.

CDR3 bases: TGTGCCGGGGCGTTCAGCGCGAACTACGAGCAGTACTTC. Protein: CAGAFSANYEQYF. The rearrangement uses TRBV2 and TRBJ2-7; D is perhaps TRBD1 (5 bases). V lost 11 bases to trimming and J lost 3 bases, with 17 bases between them. Germline lookup yields CDR1 SNHLY and CDR2 FYNNEI. There are 13 residues in the CDR3.

The chain has TRBV11-2 and TRBJ2-7, with TRBD2 matching over 9 bases. The CDR3 is 15 amino acids. The V gene's germline CDR1 is SGHAT and CDR2 FQNNGV. Trimming at V came to 4 bases and at J to 0 bases, leaving 4 bases not matched to a gene. CDR3 protein: CASSSLSGGSYEQYF. CDR3 nucleotide sequence: TGTGCCAGCAGCTCACTTAGCGGGGGCTCCTACGAGCAGTACTTC.